This T cell receptor (beta chain) is from a study of sequential checkpoint blockade in melanoma. The overall study: Patients were randomized 1:1 to nivolumab-then-ipilimumab or ipilimumab-then-nivolumab first-line. Matched biopsies came pretreatment and at week 13 for approximately 20 patients.

CDR1 SGDLS and CDR2 YYNGEE come from the germline V gene. CDR3 length: 16 residues. Trimming took 0 bases from V and 5 from J; bases not matched to a gene: 8. Libraries were prepared by immunoSEQ multiplex PCR; TCRdb keeps only in-frame clonotypes and omits some of them. This sample has approximately 4,200 clones; 23% occur once, and the top ten carry about 15%. Indicated treatment: randomized to nivolumab then ipilimumab (arm A) or the reverse (arm B). The receptor was isolated from a human donor with melanoma. The chain joins TRBV9 to TRBJ2-5; TRBD2 matches at 9 bases. The material was tumor tissue (inferred from file names), obtained from a patient given nivolumab and ipilimumab in sequence. In DNA form, the CDR3 reads TGTGCCAGCAGCGTAGGCGAAGCGGGAGGATTGGAGACCCAGTACTTC. Its translation: CASSVGEAGGLETQYF.